This passage covers 21 T cell receptor beta chains from one sample sequenced in a study of cytomegalovirus exposure and HLA in healthy donors. It was with 60 Vbeta and 13 Jbeta primers that the PCR ran. The table came from immunoSEQ multiplex PCR; TCRdb's copy has only in-frame clones and leaves some out. The sample has roughly 56,000 clones; around 80% are singletons. The sample comprised PBMCs. Receptors originate from a man aged 50-59 years in good health and CMV-seropositive.

V is TRBV6-5 and J is TRBJ2-1; D is possibly TRBD2 (6 bases). Germline V CDR1 and CDR2: MNHEY, SVGAGI. The CDR3 totals 12 residues. The V gene lost 5 bases and the J gene lost 8 bases, with 10 bases spanning the gap. The CDR3 region is CASSRRGDEQFF. CDR3 in DNA: TGTGCCAGCAGTAGGAGGGGAGATGAGCAGTTCTTC.

This clone was counted between two and nine times. The chain joins TRBV7-9 to TRBJ2-7, with a tentative D call TRBD1 (7 bases). CDR3 size: 15 residues. Germline CDR1 is SEHNR and CDR2 is FQNEAQ (reference sequence). The V and J ends lost 2 bases and 6 bases respectively, with 17 bases between them. CDR3 loop: CASSLSGRGRSEQYF. For the CDR3, the DNA is TGTGCCAGCAGCTTATCGGGCAGGGGGAGGAGCGAGCAGTACTTC.

This clone was observed a few times. The CDR3 here is CASSFSGGGTEAFF. For the CDR3, the DNA is TGTGCCAGCAGCTTTTCGGGGGGCGGAACTGAAGCTTTCTTT. This chain connects TRBV13 to TRBJ1-1; D is possibly TRBD1 (6 bases). The CDR3 totals 14 residues. V was trimmed by 3 bases and J by 5 bases, leaving 13 bases between them. Germline CDR1 reads PRHDT; CDR2 reads FYEKMQ (reference sequence).

The sample holds one count of this clone. This sequence joins TRBV5-1 and TRBJ2-1, with TRBD2 as a possible D gene (6 bases). The CDR3 is 16 residues long. V was cut by 5 bases and J by 0 bases, with 15 bases left in between. Germline V gene sequence: CDR1 SGHRS, CDR2 YFSETQ. CDR3 DNA: TGCGCCAGCAGGGGCGGGGTAATAAGCTCCTACAATGAGCAGTTCTTC. Translation: CASRGGVISSYNEQFF. The whole variable domain, remainder taken from reference TRBV5-1 and TRBJ2-1, is KAGVTQTPRYLIKTRGQQVTLSCSPISGHRSVSWYQQTPGQGLQFLFEYFSETQRNKGNFPGRFSGRQFSNSRSEMNVSTLELGDSALYLCASRGGVISSYNEQFFGPGTRLTVL.

This rearrangement joins TRBV5-1 to TRBJ2-1, with TRBD2 identical over 13 bases. The J segment lost 2 bases and the V segment lost 3 bases, leaving 8 bases of the junction unmatched. The CDR3 extends over 18 amino acids. Germline CDR1 is SGHRS and CDR2 is YFSETQ. The CDR3 DNA follows: TGCGCCAGCAGCTCGGGACTAGCGGGGACTTCCCCCTACAATGAGCAGTTCTTC. It translates to CASSSGLAGTSPYNEQFF.

The chain uses TRBV6-5 and TRBJ2-1, with D uncertain. The CDR3 totals 11 residues. Trimming took off 6 bases at V and 12 bases at J, with 12 bases between the two ends. Germline V gene sequence: CDR1 MNHEY, CDR2 SVGAGI. The CDR3 loop reads CASRSTLGQFF. The CDR3 nucleotides are TGTGCCAGCAGGTCGACACTGGGGCAGTTCTTC.

The rearrangement joins TRBV19 to TRBJ2-2; 9 nucleotides match TRBD2. Germline CDR1 reads LNHDA; CDR2 reads SQIVND (reference sequence). The CDR3 extends over 14 amino acids. The ends lost 9 bases at V and 0 bases at J; junction bases unmatched: 2. The CDR3 region is CASRLAANTGELFF. As DNA, the CDR3 is TGTGCCAGCAGACTAGCGGCGAACACCGGGGAGCTGTTTTTT.

The chain links TRBV5-1 to TRBJ1-5, with 7 nucleotides matching TRBD1. The CDR3 has 14 residues. The trim removed 2 bases at V and 4 bases at J, leaving 3 bases unmatched. The germline CDR1 and CDR2 sequences are SGHRS and YFSETQ. The CDR3 reads CASSLGGRNQPQHF. The DNA for the CDR3 is TGCGCCAGCAGCTTAGGGGGCAGGAATCAGCCCCAGCATTTT.

The genes are TRBV6-6 and TRBJ1-1, with D possibly TRBD1 on 5 matching bases. Looked up from germline, CDR1 is MNHNY and CDR2 is SVGAGI (reference sequence). The CDR3 length is 13 residues. Trimming left V 2 bases short and J 4 bases short, with 8 bases between. The CDR3, as DNA: TGTGCCAGCAGTTACGGGGCCCCCACTGAAGCTTTCTTT. The encoded protein is CASSYGAPTEAFF.

The chain combines TRBV27 with TRBJ2-1, with D possibly TRBD2 on 6 matching bases. This CDR3 region has 15 residues. The germline gives CDR1 MNHEY, CDR2 SMNVEV (reference sequence). V lost 5 bases to trimming and J lost 3 bases, with 14 bases between them. The CDR3 loop is CASSKVSGVYNEQFF. CDR3 coding DNA: TGTGCCAGCAGTAAGGTGTCGGGAGTCTACAATGAGCAGTTCTTC.

J is TRBJ2-7 and V is TRBV15, with 7 bases fitting TRBD1. V was pared by 4 bases and J by 0 bases, with 3 bases of the junction left unmatched. The CDR3 covers 14 residues. Germline V CDR1 and CDR2: LNHNV, YYDKDF (reference sequence). The CDR3: CATSMTGSSYEQYF. CDR3 DNA: TGTGCCACCAGCATGACAGGGAGCTCCTACGAGCAGTACTTC.

The genes are TRBV7-3 and TRBJ2-7, with 7 positions matching TRBD2. Germline CDR1 is SGHTA and CDR2 is FQGTGA. This CDR3 has 18 amino acids. V was clipped by 1 base and J by 3 bases; unmatched bases: 15. As DNA, the CDR3 is TGTGCCAGCAGCTTAAACCCCCCTTTTTGGGGGGGGGTCTACGAGCAGTACTTC. It encodes CASSLNPPFWGGVYEQYF.

This chain links TRBV10-2 with TRBJ2-1, with TRBD2 identical over 11 bases. V gave up 2 bases and J gave up 2 bases; unmatched junction bases: 11. CDR1 WSHSY and CDR2 SAAADI come from the germline V gene. The CDR3 has 19 residues. The CDR3 nucleotides read TGCGCCAGCAGTGAGGTGGTAGCGGGAGGGCCGTTGGCCTACAATGAGCAGTTCTTC. It yields the protein CASSEVVAGGPLAYNEQFF.

This clone has more than one count but fewer than ten. This may be a read error, as it is one base from a much larger clone. The V call is TRBV7-9, the J call TRBJ1-1; D is perhaps TRBD1 (5 bases). The germline V gene has CDR1 SEHNR and CDR2 FQNEAQ (reference sequence). CDR3 length: 14 amino acids. The CDR3: CDSSIISRGTEAFF. DNA of the CDR3: TGTGACAGCAGCATCATCTCTAGGGGCACTGAAGCTTTCTTT.

This chain connects TRBV6-6 to TRBJ1-1; a possible D gene is TRBD1 (6 bases). The CDR3 extends over 15 amino acids. With 7 bases removed from V and 5 bases from J, the gap between germline ends came to 20 bases. Germline V CDR1 and CDR2: MNHNY, SVGAGI (reference sequence). CDR3 DNA: TGTGCCAGCAAATGGGGGGGGCCCTTAATGACTGAAGCTTTCTTT. Its translation is CASKWGGPLMTEAFF.

The rearrangement joins TRBV9 to TRBJ1-1, with TRBD1 as a possible D gene (5 bases). V gave up 4 bases and J gave up 3 bases, with 16 bases separating them. The CDR3 consists of 15 residues. Germline V CDR1 and CDR2: SGDLS, YYNGEE. The CDR3 DNA reads as TGTGCCAGCAGCCCAGGAGGGGTTTCGGACACTGAAGCTTTCTTT. Its translation: CASSPGGVSDTEAFF.

The genes are TRBV30 and TRBJ1-2; D is unclear. Germline lookup yields CDR1 GTSNPN and CDR2 SVGIG (reference sequence). The CDR3 loop spans 11 amino acids. The CDR3: CVGGSAYGYTF. The CDR3 DNA reads TGTGTCGGAGGGTCAGCCTATGGCTACACCTTC.

The chain is built from TRBV21-1 and TRBJ2-5; the table's D call of TRBD2 was not tested on the DNA. TRBV21-1 is designated a pseudogene. The CDR3 extends over 18 amino acids. The chain's CDR3 is CASSTVGLAGGGVETQYF. In DNA, the CDR3 is TGTGCCAGCAGCACCGTGGGACTAGCGGGAGGTGGCGTAGAGACCCAGTACTTC.

This clone was recorded a few times. The chain joins TRBV19 to TRBJ1-5; weak D call: TRBD1 (5 bases). Trimming took off 4 bases at V and 3 bases at J, with 13 bases between the two ends. This CDR3 comprises 15 residues. The germline V gene encodes CDR1 LNHDA and CDR2 SQIVND (reference sequence). CDR3 nucleotide sequence: TGTGCCAGTAGTAGACGTACAGGTTACAATCAGCCCCAGCATTTT. Amino acids: CASSRRTGYNQPQHF.

This clone appeared once. The chain employs TRBV10-3 and TRBJ1-2; 10 bases match TRBD1. The V gene's germline CDR1 is ENHRY and CDR2 SYGVKD. V was pared by 10 bases and J by 7 bases, with 9 bases of the junction left unmatched. The CDR3 totals 13 residues. CDR3 sequence (DNA): TGTGCCACAGGGACAGGGGAACCGGGTGGCTACACCTTC. It codes for CATGTGEPGGYTF.

This clone was counted only a few times. The chain carries TRBV4-1 and TRBJ1-2; D is undetermined. CDR3 size: 13 residues. V shed 1 base and J shed 2 bases, with 5 bases lying between them. Germline-derived CDR1 and CDR2 are MGHRA and YSYEKL. The CDR3 bases are TGCGCCAGCAGCCAAGCACAGAACTATGGCTACACCTTC. Translation: CASSQAQNYGYTF.